These 27 T cell receptor beta chains share one sample of origin, sequenced in a study of T and B cells in COVID-19 patients. Each TRB amplification used about 220-500 ng of genomic DNA from blood. BIOMED2 TRB-A/B primer pools were used in multiplex TRB PCR. One entry per CDR3 protein, called by TCRdb with MiXCR from the multiplex PCR reads. The sample includes under 10,000 distinct CDR3 sequences, under 30% of them seen just once. Sequencing was done on a sample of blood. The receptor set was obtained from a human donor who had recovered from COVID-19.

J is TRBJ2-7 and V is TRBV7-9; tentatively, D is TRBD1 (5 bases). Germline lookup yields CDR1 SEHNR and CDR2 FQNEAQ (reference sequence). Trimming removed 0 bases at V and 5 bases at J, with 17 bases between. The CDR3 is made up of 16 amino acids. The CDR3 region has the DNA TGTGCCAGCAGCTTAGCGTCGTCAGGGTCCAGGGACGAGCAGTACTTC. Translating gives CASSLASSGSRDEQYF. The full variable domain, with the rest looked up from reference TRBV7-9 and TRBJ2-7, is DTGVSQNPRHKITKRGQNVTFRCDPISEHNRLYWYRQTLGQGPEFLTYFQNEAQLEKSRLLSDRFSAERPKGSFSTLEIQRTEQGDSAMYLCASSLASSGSRDEQYFGPGTRLTVT.

The table lists this clonotype with a count of one. The J gene is TRBJ1-1, the V gene TRBV5-6; 8 bases fit TRBD1. Germline CDR1 and CDR2: SGHDT and YYEEEE. The junction had 7 bases not matched to a gene; V was cut back by 6 bases and J by 0 bases. The CDR3 loop spans 15 amino acids. The CDR3 DNA follows: TGTGCCAGCAACCCGGACAGGGAAATGAACACTGAAGCTTTCTTT. Its protein product is CASNPDREMNTEAFF.

The chain is built from TRBV14 and TRBJ2-2, with D hard to call. Trimming removed 6 bases at V and 5 bases at J, with 4 bases between. This CDR3 is built from 11 residues. Germline V gene data show CDR1 as SGHDN and CDR2 as FVKESK. CDR3 loop: CASRKTGELFF. The CDR3 DNA is TGTGCCAGCAGAAAAACCGGGGAGCTGTTTTTT.

This clonotype was seen a handful of times. This chain links TRBV18 with TRBJ1-1, with D maybe TRBD1 (6 bases). Looked up from germline, CDR1 is KGHSH and CDR2 is LQKENI. Between the trimmed V and J ends, which lost 2 bases and 1 base, there was a span of 11 bases. The CDR3 extends over 15 amino acids. CDR3 sequence (DNA): TGTGCCAGCTCACCAAGACAGGCCGAGAACACTGAAGCTTTCTTT. This translates into CASSPRQAENTEAFF.

About this clonotype itself: A single base separates this from a much larger clone, so it may be a read error. This rearrangement joins TRBV18 to TRBJ2-7; TRBD1 is a possible D gene (6 bases). This CDR3 is 11 amino acids long. The germline V and J ends were trimmed by 4 bases and 6 bases, with 7 bases remaining between them. Germline assignment: CDR1 KGHSH and CDR2 LQKENI. For the CDR3, the DNA is TGTGCCAGCTCACGAGGGGGCGAGCAGTACTTC. Protein: CASSRGGEQYF. The full variable domain, rest sourced from reference TRBV18 and TRBJ2-7, is NAGVMQNPRHLVRRRGQEARLRCSPMKGHSHVYWYRQLPEEGLKFMVYLQKENIIDESGMPKERFSAEFPKEGPSILRIQQVVRGDSAAYFCASSRGGEQYFGPGTRLTVT.

This clonotype is classed as medium-sized (0.01 to 0.1%). The J gene is TRBJ2-7, the V gene TRBV18; a weak D match, TRBD1 (6 bases). The CDR3 is 15 amino acids. CDR1 and CDR2 (germline): KGHSH, LQKENI. Trimming took 3 bases from V and 3 from J, leaving 15 bases between them. The CDR3 sequence: CASSPFWTDNYEQYF. In DNA, the CDR3 is TGTGCCAGCTCACCTTTTTGGACAGATAACTACGAGCAGTACTTC.

This clonotype was observed a handful of times. The V call is TRBV4-3, the J call TRBJ2-1, with TRBD1 matching 10 bases. The junction had 5 bases not matched to a gene; V was cut back by 0 bases and J by 6 bases. Germline V lookup: CDR1 LGHNA, CDR2 YSLEER. The CDR3 runs to 16 residues. In DNA, the CDR3 is TGCGCCAGCAGCCAAGACAAGACAGGGGGCCGCAATGAGCAGTTCTTC. Protein product: CASSQDKTGGRNEQFF.

This clonotype qualifies as medium-sized. V is TRBV15 and J is TRBJ2-6; tentative D call: TRBD2 (5 bases). V was cut by 5 bases and J by 0 bases, with 8 bases left in between. Germline CDR1 LNHNV, CDR2 YYDKDF (reference sequence). This CDR3 region has 15 residues. The CDR3 sequence is CATSEEGSGANVLTF. For the CDR3, the DNA is TGTGCCACCAGCGAAGAGGGCTCTGGGGCCAACGTCCTGACTTTC.

Concerning this clonotype itself: A read error may produce the germline difference seen at one junction end. The chain has TRBV5-5 and TRBJ2-1; TRBD2 matches at 13 bases. CDR3 size: 17 residues. Germline CDR1 reads SGHKS; CDR2 reads YYEKEE (reference sequence). This CDR3 is CASSIAGTSGAYNEQFF. Written as DNA, the CDR3 is TGCGCCAGCAGCATAGCCGGGACTAGCGGGGCCTACAATGAGCAGTTCTTC.

This clonotype is medium-sized (0.01 to 0.1%) within its sample. This chain uses TRBV19 with TRBJ1-1; TRBD1 might be the D (6 bases). The CDR3 runs to 17 residues. Germline-derived CDR1 and CDR2 are LNHDA and SQIVND (reference sequence). Trimming took off 0 bases at V and 6 bases at J, with 20 bases between the two ends. CDR3: CASSIDQIAGVIAEAFF. CDR3 nucleotides: TGTGCCAGTAGTATAGATCAGATAGCAGGGGTGATCGCTGAAGCTTTCTTT.

V gene TRBV20-1 combines with J gene TRBJ2-7; possible D gene TRBD1, 6 bases. Trimming took off 2 bases at V and 3 bases at J, with 14 bases between the two ends. CDR3 length equals 14 residues. Germline V lookup: CDR1 DFQATT, CDR2 SNEGSKA (reference sequence). The CDR3 sequence: CSARNVQGGYEQYF. The CDR3 nucleotides are TGCAGTGCTAGAAATGTACAGGGTGGCTACGAGCAGTACTTC.

This chain uses TRBV6-5 with TRBJ2-3, with 8 bases identical to TRBD2. Looked up from germline, CDR1 is MNHEY and CDR2 is SVGAGI. V shed 2 bases, J shed 1 base, and the junction held 2 bases outside the gene matches. The CDR3 consists of 15 residues. The CDR3 sequence is CASSYAGGGTDTQYF. The CDR3 coding sequence is TGTGCCAGCAGTTACGCGGGGGGAGGCACAGATACGCAGTATTTT.

In this sample, this clonotype is medium-sized (0.01 to 0.1%). The V and J genes are TRBV27 and TRBJ1-2; 9 bases map to TRBD1. The CDR3 consists of 13 residues. V lost 3 bases, J lost 4 bases, and 0 bases stayed unmatched. CDR1 and CDR2 (germline): MNHEY, SMNVEV (reference sequence). CDR3 DNA: TGTGCCAGCAGTTTGGGACAGGGCTATGGCTACACCTTC. Translation: CASSLGQGYGYTF.

V gene TRBV6-4 combines with J gene TRBJ2-5, with unresolved D. The germline V and J ends were trimmed by 7 bases and 5 bases, with 11 bases remaining between them. There are 12 residues in the CDR3. Germline assignment: CDR1 MRHNA and CDR2 SNTAGT. The CDR3 is CASTSFGETQYF. The CDR3 DNA reads TGTGCCAGCACCTCGTTTGGGGAGACCCAGTACTTC.

There are a few counts of this clonotype. V gene TRBV21-1 combines with J gene TRBJ1-6. TRBV21-1 is flagged as a pseudogene. The CDR3 extends over 12 amino acids. In nucleotides, the CDR3 is TGTGCCAGCAGCCCGCAAGAGTCACCCCTCCACTTT. Protein product: CASSPQESPLHF.

This clonotype was found once. The DNA is omitted, as the CDR3 cannot be located on it reliably, and the CDR3 follows TCRdb's listing. The chain uses TRBV18 and TRBJ2-6; no DNA check was done on the table's D call, TRBD1. With termini counted, the CDR3 has 24 amino acids. In germline, CDR1 is KGHSH, CDR2 LQKENI. The CDR3 loop reads CASSSTNRVYGYTFGSGTGNVLTF.

This clonotype is deemed medium-sized. The chain has TRBV5-6 and TRBJ1-4; D gene unclear. The germline V gene has CDR1 SGHDT and CDR2 YYEEEE. The V end was cut by 2 bases, the J end by 3 bases, with 11 bases between. CDR3 length equals 15 residues. The CDR3 loop is CASSLGSLANEKLFF. CDR3 nucleotide sequence: TGTGCCAGCAGCTTAGGGAGTCTCGCTAATGAAAAACTGTTTTTT.

This rearrangement joins TRBV11-1 to TRBJ1-6; TRBD1 agrees at 8 bases. The V gene end was trimmed by 8 bases and the J gene end by 7 bases; junction bases not matched to a gene: 4. This CDR3 is built from 13 residues. CDR1 is SGHAT, CDR2 FQDESV, per germline (reference sequence). The CDR3 bases are TGTGCCAGCGGGGGACAGGAAAATTCACCCCTCCACTTT. This encodes CASGGQENSPLHF.

By frequency in the sample, this clonotype is medium-sized. The gene calls are TRBV18 and TRBJ2-5, with TRBD1 identical over 10 bases. The CDR3 loop spans 16 amino acids. Per germline, CDR1 KGHSH and CDR2 LQKENI. V was pared by 8 bases and J by 0 bases, with 9 bases of the junction left unmatched. The CDR3 spells CASAPGDRGYQETQYF. The CDR3 region has the DNA TGTGCCAGCGCCCCTGGGGACAGGGGATACCAAGAGACCCAGTACTTC.

The CDR3 reads CASSYSGLAGGQETQYF. The CDR3 nucleotides read TGTGCCAGCAGTTACTCGGGACTAGCGGGGGGGCAAGAGACCCAGTACTTC. V is TRBV6-2 or TRBV6-3 and J is TRBJ2-5, with TRBD2 matching over 16 bases. Germline loops: CDR1 MNHEY, CDR2 SVGEGT. Trimming at V came to 0 bases and at J to 2 bases, leaving 0 bases not matched to a gene. The CDR3 spans 17 residues.

This chain connects TRBV28 to TRBJ1-5; D possibly corresponds to TRBD1 (6 bases). Germline V gene data show CDR1 as MDHEN and CDR2 as SYDVKM. Trimming removed 4 bases at V and 1 base at J, with 14 bases between. The CDR3 contains 16 residues. Here the CDR3 DNA reads TGTGCCAGCAGTTCGTCTACAGGGCCAAGCAATCAGCCCCAGCATTTT. Its protein product is CASSSSTGPSNQPQHF.

This chain links TRBV28 with TRBJ2-7, with TRBD2 identical over 7 bases. This CDR3 comprises 16 residues. Germline V gene lookup returns CDR1 MDHEN and CDR2 SYDVKM. V was pared by 2 bases and J by 7 bases, with 14 bases of the junction left unmatched. The chain's CDR3 is CASSLETGGRLREQYV. As DNA, the CDR3 is TGTGCCAGCAGTTTAGAGACGGGGGGACGCCTGAGAGAGCAGTACGTC.

This clonotype is medium-sized (0.01 to 0.1%) by share. The chain joins TRBV19 to TRBJ2-3; 9 bases align to TRBD1. Germline CDR1 is LNHDA and CDR2 is SQIVND (reference sequence). CDR3 size: 16 residues. The junction had 6 bases not matched to a gene; V was cut back by 3 bases and J by 2 bases. CDR3 sequence reads: CASSMIGTGTTDTQYF. CDR3 nucleotides: TGTGCCAGTAGTATGATCGGGACAGGGACCACAGATACGCAGTATTTT. Supplemented by reference TRBV19 and TRBJ2-3, the full variable domain reads DGGITQSPKYLFRKEGQNVTLSCEQNLNHDAMYWYRQDPGQGLRLIYYSQIVNDFQKGDIAEGYSVSREKKESFPLTVTSAQKNPTAFYLCASSMIGTGTTDTQYFGPGTRLTVL.

The CDR3 sequence: CASSPWAAANTGELFF. The CDR3 bases are TGTGCCAGCAGCCCCTGGGCGGCAGCGAACACCGGGGAGCTGTTTTTT. The chain couples TRBV14 to TRBJ2-2; D call uncertain. The V end lost 4 bases, the J end lost 0 bases, and 12 bases lay between the germline ends. CDR1 and CDR2 from the germline V gene are SGHDN and FVKESK. The CDR3 spans 16 residues.

The chain joins TRBV19 to TRBJ2-5; 7 bases agree with TRBD2. V lost 6 bases to trimming and J lost 10 bases; unmatched junction nucleotides: 17. This CDR3 spans 15 amino acids. Germline CDR1 reads LNHDA; CDR2 reads SQIVND (reference sequence). For the CDR3, the DNA is TGTGCCAGTAGACCCACCGGGGACGCCTGGGAGGGCCAGTACTTC. Its translation: CASRPTGDAWEGQYF.

The genes are TRBV4-2 and TRBJ2-1; the D gene is possibly TRBD1 (6 bases). The CDR3 runs to 14 residues. V gave up 5 bases and J gave up 2 bases, with 10 bases separating them. Germline V gene data show CDR1 as LGHNA and CDR2 as YNFKEQ. CDR3 residues: CASSRGKAYNEQFF. The CDR3 DNA reads as TGTGCCAGCAGCAGGGGGAAAGCCTACAATGAGCAGTTCTTC.

On this clonotype itself: This sequence may be a read error, since a much larger clone differs from it by one base. The genes are TRBV6-5 and TRBJ2-1; TRBD2 matches at 8 bases. CDR1 and CDR2 from the germline V gene are MNHEY and SVGAGI. Trimming took 4 bases from V and 9 from J; bases not matched to a gene: 11. This CDR3 spans 15 amino acids. CDR3: CASSSDSSGGFEQFF. CDR3 coding DNA: TGTGCCAGCAGTTCCGACTCGAGCGGGGGTTTTGAGCAGTTCTTC.